The sequence of this T cell receptor beta chain was determined in a study of shared clonotypes between healthy human individuals. Study outcomes and limitations: Limitation of the genetic and exposure-history diversity represented came from the few donors.

The donors were adults (healthy and HIV-negative) with no recent acute infections or vaccinations. With regard to this clone: The antigen is not known.

The assay was immunoSEQ multiplex PCR, and TCRdb's table has in-frame clones only and misses some. The sample holds 450,000 to 550,000 clones, around 79% seen once. Germline assignment: CDR1 GTSNPN and CDR2 SVGIG (reference sequence). The CDR3 runs to 13 residues. This chain uses TRBV30 with TRBJ2-5; 10 nucleotides agree with TRBD1. The better agreement between TRBJ2-7 and the DNA end casts doubt on the J call. Source material: PBMCs. The sequence was obtained from a woman between 40 and 50 years old in good health. Some clones in this sample may be carry-over from other donors' samples. CDR3 in DNA: TGTGCCTGGGCCGGGACAGGGGACTACGAGCAGTACTTC. This encodes CAWAGTGDYEQYF.